These 16 T cell receptor beta chains were all obtained from the same sample, sequenced in a study of CD8 T cells in ankylosing spondylitis. Antigen specificity for these receptors is unknown. TCRdb used MiXCR to reprocess the 5' RACE reads, holding one entry per CDR3 protein. The table includes some 840,000 distinct CDR3 sequences, approximately 12% detected once. Study-wide findings and caveats: Characteristic of ankylosing spondylitis blood, it appeared, was a TCR beta motif comprising several highly homologous variants.

The sample taken for sequencing was blood, either unsorted or a sorted T cell fraction (not recorded which). The receptors shown here come from a male donor with ankylosing spondylitis.

The chain joins TRBV7-2 to TRBJ1-2, with D perhaps TRBD1 (6 bases). The CDR3 sequence is 15 residues long. Germline CDR1 SGHTA, CDR2 FQGNSA. Trimming removed 2 bases from V and 8 bases from J, with 18 bases in between. This CDR3 is CASSLFGGASVGYTF. DNA for the CDR3: TGTGCCAGCAGCTTATTCGGGGGCGCCTCGGTCGGCTACACCTTC.

There are a few counts of this clonotype. This chain connects TRBV4-1 to TRBJ2-5; D is possibly TRBD1 (5 bases). The CDR3 is 14 residues long. V lost 0 bases to trimming and J lost 5 bases, with 10 bases between them. CDR1 MGHRA and CDR2 YSYEKL come from the germline V gene. Here the CDR3 reads CASSQEQYRETQYF. The CDR3 DNA follows: TGCGCCAGCAGCCAAGAACAGTACAGGGAGACCCAGTACTTC.

There are many counts of this clonotype. V usage is TRBV15 and J usage is TRBJ1-2; 9 nucleotides align to TRBD1. The CDR3 totals 15 residues. V dropped 0 bases and J dropped 3; count of bases not matched to a gene: 2. CDR1 LNHNV and CDR2 YYDKDF come from the germline V gene (reference sequence). DNA for the CDR3: TGTGCCACCAGCAGAGATCGGGACAGGGACTATGGCTACACCTTC. Encoded protein: CATSRDRDRDYGYTF.

This clonotype occurred a few times. The genes are TRBV12-3 or TRBV12-4 and TRBJ2-1; 7 nucleotides match TRBD1. Losses at the gene ends were 6 bases for V and 5 bases for J; bases not matched to a gene: 4. The CDR3 spans 13 residues. The CDR3: CASRGDSNNEQFF. CDR3 nucleotides: TGTGCCAGCAGGGGGGACAGTAACAATGAGCAGTTCTTC.

This clonotype was counted ten times or more. CDR3 nucleotides: TGTGCCAGCAGCCGGCTGGGACAGGGTGGGTACGAGCAGTACTTC. This encodes CASSRLGQGGYEQYF. V usage is TRBV7-8 and J usage is TRBJ2-7; the match to TRBD1 covers 9 bases. Germline V gives CDR1 SGHVS, CDR2 FQNEAQ. V gave up 5 bases and J gave up 4 bases; unmatched junction bases: 9. This CDR3 has 15 amino acids.

This chain uses TRBV7-2 with TRBJ1-1; D gene uncertain. Germline loops: CDR1 SGHTA, CDR2 FQGNSA. The CDR3 is made up of 17 amino acids. V lost 5 bases and J lost 3, with 22 bases in between. Here the CDR3 DNA reads TGTGCCAGCAGCCCCAGACGGATAGAAGGGTCAGACACTGAAGCTTTCTTT. It yields the protein CASSPRRIEGSDTEAFF.

This clonotype was seen ten or more times. This chain joins TRBV20-1 and TRBJ2-1, with D hard to call. In germline, CDR1 is DFQATT, CDR2 SNEGSKA (reference sequence). The CDR3 has 14 amino acids. The V end was cut by 6 bases, the J end by 2 bases, with 14 bases between. The DNA for the CDR3 is TGCAGTGCCCCCGTGCTCAATACCTACAATGAGCAGTTCTTC. Its protein is CSAPVLNTYNEQFF.

The table lists this clonotype with many counts. This rearrangement joins TRBV9 to TRBJ2-3; tentative D call: TRBD2 (6 bases). The CDR3 sequence is 13 residues long. CDR1 is SGDLS and CDR2 is YYNGEE in the germline V gene. The ends were cut back, 3 bases at V and 9 bases at J, with 14 bases in the middle. As DNA, the CDR3 is TGTGCCAGCAGCGGCCCTAGCGATAGCACGCAGTATTTT. Its protein product is CASSGPSDSTQYF.

The J gene is TRBJ2-3, the V gene TRBV6-2 or TRBV6-3; the match to TRBD2 covers 11 bases. The CDR3 loop spans 19 amino acids. Germline assignment: CDR1 MNHEY and CDR2 SVGEGT. V gave up 6 bases and J gave up 2 bases; unmatched junction bases: 16. CDR3 in amino acids: CASSVLPISSGGSTDTQYF. In nucleotides, the CDR3 is TGTGCCAGCAGCGTCTTGCCAATCTCTAGCGGGGGGTCCACAGATACGCAGTATTTT.

This clonotype came up a few times. The CDR3 is CASSQDLTSAGETQYF. Written as DNA, the CDR3 is TGCGCCAGCAGCCAAGATCTTACTAGCGCGGGAGAGACCCAGTACTTC. The genes are TRBV4-3 and TRBJ2-5; TRBD2 matches 7 bases. Germline CDR1 LGHNA, CDR2 YSLEER. V dropped 0 bases and J dropped 4; count of bases not matched to a gene: 8. The CDR3 covers 16 residues.

The genes are TRBV7-2 and TRBJ2-2, with TRBD2 matching over 10 bases. Germline V gene sequence: CDR1 SGHTA, CDR2 FQGNSA. The J segment lost 5 bases and the V segment lost 5 bases, leaving 8 bases of the junction unmatched. The CDR3 length is 16 residues. The CDR3 loop is CASSLGAGGPTGELFF. CDR3 coding DNA: TGTGCCAGCAGCCTAGGAGCGGGAGGGCCAACCGGGGAGCTGTTTTTT. Variable domain in full (rest from reference TRBV7-2 and TRBJ2-2): GAGVSQSPSNKVTEKGKDVELRCDPISGHTALYWYRQSLGQGLEFLIYFQGNSAPDKSGLPSDRFSAERTGGSVSTLTIQRTQQEDSAVYLCASSLGAGGPTGELFFGEGSRLTVL.

The V gene is TRBV4-2, the J gene TRBJ2-2; D gene ambiguous. Germline V gene data show CDR1 as LGHNA and CDR2 as YNFKEQ. The CDR3 runs to 15 residues. V was clipped by 2 bases and J by 3 bases, with 10 bases between them. CDR3: CASSQQQVDTGELFF. As DNA, the CDR3 is TGTGCCAGCAGCCAACAGCAAGTTGACACCGGGGAGCTGTTTTTT.

At least ten counts were recorded for this clonotype. J is TRBJ2-7 and V is TRBV10-3, with 8 bases that match TRBD1. The CDR3 length is 14 residues. V gave up 6 bases and J gave up 0 bases; unmatched junction bases: 4. The germline V gene has CDR1 ENHRY and CDR2 SYGVKD. CDR3 sequence (DNA): TGTGCCATCAGCCGACAGGGGAGCTCCTACGAGCAGTACTTC. It specifies CAISRQGSSYEQYF.

The chain is built from TRBV28 and TRBJ2-7; the match to TRBD1 covers 7 bases. This CDR3 has 16 residues. Losses at the gene ends were 7 bases for V and 3 bases for J; bases not matched to a gene: 15. Per the germline V gene, CDR1 is MDHEN and CDR2 is SYDVKM. The CDR3 spells CASTLGAGGPYYEQYF. CDR3 bases: TGTGCCAGCACCCTGGGGGCAGGGGGTCCTTACTACGAGCAGTACTTC.

The chain has TRBV7-2 and TRBJ2-5; D remains unclear. In germline, CDR1 is SGHTA, CDR2 FQGNSA. V was clipped by 5 bases and J by 4 bases, with 14 bases between them. The CDR3 extends over 14 amino acids. The CDR3 spells CASSPSVQRETQYF. The DNA of the CDR3 is TGTGCCAGCAGCCCGTCTGTCCAACGAGAGACCCAGTACTTC.

The chain links TRBV19 to TRBJ2-2; 10 nucleotides align to TRBD2. The V gene's germline CDR1 is LNHDA and CDR2 SQIVND (reference sequence). CDR3 length: 14 residues. V lost 7 bases, J lost 7 bases, and 6 bases stayed unmatched. The CDR3 reads CASIRAGGFGELFF. CDR3 nucleotide sequence: TGTGCCAGTATTCGAGCGGGAGGGTTCGGGGAGCTGTTTTTT.